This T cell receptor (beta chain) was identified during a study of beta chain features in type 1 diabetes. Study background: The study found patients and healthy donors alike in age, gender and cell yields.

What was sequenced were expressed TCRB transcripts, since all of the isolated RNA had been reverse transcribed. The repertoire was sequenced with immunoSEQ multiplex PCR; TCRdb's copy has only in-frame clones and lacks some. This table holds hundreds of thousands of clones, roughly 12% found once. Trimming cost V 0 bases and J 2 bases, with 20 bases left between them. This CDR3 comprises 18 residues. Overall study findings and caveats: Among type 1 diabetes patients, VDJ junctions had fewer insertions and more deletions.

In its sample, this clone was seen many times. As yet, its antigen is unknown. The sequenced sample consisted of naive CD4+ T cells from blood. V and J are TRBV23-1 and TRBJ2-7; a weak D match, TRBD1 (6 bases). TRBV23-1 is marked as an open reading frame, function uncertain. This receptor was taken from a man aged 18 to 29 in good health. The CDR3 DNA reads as TGCGCCAGCAGTCAATCTCACAGGGTGCAATCACGCACCTACGAGCAGTACTTC. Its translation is CASSQSHRVQSRTYEQYF.